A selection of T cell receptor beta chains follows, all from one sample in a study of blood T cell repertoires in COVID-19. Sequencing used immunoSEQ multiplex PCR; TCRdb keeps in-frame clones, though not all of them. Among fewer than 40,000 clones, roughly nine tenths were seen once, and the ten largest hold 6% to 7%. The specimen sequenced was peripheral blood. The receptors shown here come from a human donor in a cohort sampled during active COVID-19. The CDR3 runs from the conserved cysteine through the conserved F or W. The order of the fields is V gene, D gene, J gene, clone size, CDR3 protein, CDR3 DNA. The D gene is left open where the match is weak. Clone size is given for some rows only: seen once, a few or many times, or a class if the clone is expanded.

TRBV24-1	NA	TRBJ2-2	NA	CATSDGQVGTGELFF	TGTGCCACCAGTGATGGGCAGGTTGGGACCGGGGAGCTGTTTTTT
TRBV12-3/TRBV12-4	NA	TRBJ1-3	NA	CASSLVRGNTIYF	TGTGCCAGCAGTTTAGTGCGGGGGAACACCATATATTTT
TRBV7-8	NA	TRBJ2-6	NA	CASSDRRGGGANVLTF	TGTGCCAGCAGCGACCGCAGGGGCGGCGGGGCCAACGTCCTGACTTTC
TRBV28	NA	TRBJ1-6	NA	CASSPIIRSSYNSPLHF	TGTGCCAGCAGTCCCATTATAAGGAGCTCCTATAATTCACCCCTCCACTTT
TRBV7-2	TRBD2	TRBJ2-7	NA	CASSSLGSLAVPYEQYF	TGTGCCAGCAGCTCCCTGGGGTCACTAGCGGTCCCCTACGAGCAGTACTTC
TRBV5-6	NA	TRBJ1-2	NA	CASSLGSSQGGYGYTF	TGTGCCAGCAGCCTGGGCTCCAGTCAGGGCGGCTATGGCTACACCTTC
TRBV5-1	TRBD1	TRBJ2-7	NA	CASSLRQGASYEQYF	TGCGCCAGCAGCTTAAGACAGGGGGCCTCCTACGAGCAGTACTTC
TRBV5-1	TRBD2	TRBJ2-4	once	CASSSLRGGENIQYF	TGCGCCAGCAGCTCCCTGCGGGGGGGCGAAAACATTCAGTACTTC
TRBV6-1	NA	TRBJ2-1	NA	CASSEWSGPYNEQFF	TGTGCCAGCAGTGAATGGTCAGGGCCTTACAATGAGCAGTTCTTC
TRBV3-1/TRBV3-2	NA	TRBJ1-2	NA	CASSQGPGGADYGYTF	TGTGCCAGCAGCCAAGGCCCGGGGGGCGCGGACTATGGCTACACCTTC
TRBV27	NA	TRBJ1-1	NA	CASSPQGVNTEAFF	TGTGCCAGCAGTCCCCAAGGAGTGAACACTGAAGCTTTCTTT
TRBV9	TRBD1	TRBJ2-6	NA	CASSVAQTGVHSGANVLTF	TGTGCCAGCAGCGTAGCTCAAACAGGGGTCCACTCTGGGGCCAACGTCCTGACTTTC
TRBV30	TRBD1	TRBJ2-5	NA	CAWSVDRGPQETQYF	TGTGCCTGGAGTGTGGACAGGGGACCCCAAGAGACCCAGTACTTC
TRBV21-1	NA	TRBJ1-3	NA	CASSKVRAGRGNTIYF	TGTGCCAGCAGCAAAGTCCGGGCAGGGCGGGGAAACACCATATATTTT
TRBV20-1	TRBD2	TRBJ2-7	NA	CSASRSSGDEQYF	TGCAGTGCTAGTCGGTCTAGCGGAGACGAGCAGTACTTC
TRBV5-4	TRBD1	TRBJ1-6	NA	CASSLYRDRRNSPLHF	TGTGCCAGCAGCTTATACCGGGACAGGAGGAATTCACCCCTCCACTTT
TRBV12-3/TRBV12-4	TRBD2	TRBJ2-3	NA	CASSGTKAQYF	TGTGCCAGCAGCGGGACTAAAGCGCAGTATTTT
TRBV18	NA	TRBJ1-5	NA	CASSTRGENQPQHF	TGTGCCAGCTCAACTCGGGGGGAGAATCAGCCCCAGCATTTT
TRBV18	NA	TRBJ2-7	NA	CASTGSGQGINEQYF	TGTGCCAGCACAGGCTCCGGGCAGGGAATAAACGAGCAGTACTTC
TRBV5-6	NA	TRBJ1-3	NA	CASSFHLPNSGNTIYF	TGTGCCAGCAGCTTCCACTTACCGAACTCTGGAAACACCATATATTTT
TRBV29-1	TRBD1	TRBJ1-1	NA	CSVHRGGNTEAFF	TGCAGCGTCCACAGGGGAGGAAACACTGAAGCTTTCTTT
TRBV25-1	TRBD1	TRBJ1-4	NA	CASSWTGAEKLFF	TGTGCCAGCAGTTGGACAGGGGCTGAAAAACTGTTTTTT
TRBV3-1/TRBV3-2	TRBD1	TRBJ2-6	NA	CASSPGGAGANVLTF	TGTGCCAGCAGCCCAGGGGGCGCTGGGGCCAACGTCCTGACTTTC
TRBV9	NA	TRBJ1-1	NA	CASSPHGGENTEAFF	TGTGCCAGCAGCCCCCATGGGGGGGAGAACACTGAAGCTTTCTTT
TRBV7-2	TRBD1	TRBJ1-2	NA	CASSQTGGSYGYTF	TGTGCCAGCAGTCAGACAGGGGGAAGCTATGGCTACACCTTC
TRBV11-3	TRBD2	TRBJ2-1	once	CASSTLAEGPYNEQFF	TGTGCCAGCAGCACGCTAGCGGAGGGGCCTTACAATGAGCAGTTCTTC
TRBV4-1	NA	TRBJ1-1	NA	CASSQVLKGLNTEAFF	TGCGCCAGCAGCCAAGTGTTAAAGGGGTTGAACACTGAAGCTTTCTTT
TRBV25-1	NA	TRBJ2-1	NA	CASSVSSSYNEQFF	TGTGCCAGCAGTGTCTCGAGCTCCTACAATGAGCAGTTCTTC
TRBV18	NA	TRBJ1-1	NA	CASSPGSFGTEAFF	TGTGCCAGCTCACCAGGGAGTTTTGGGACTGAAGCTTTCTTT
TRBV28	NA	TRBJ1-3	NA	CASSLPMSYRAKGGNTIYF	TGTGCCAGCAGTTTGCCTATGAGTTACAGGGCAAAGGGGGGAAACACCATATATTTT
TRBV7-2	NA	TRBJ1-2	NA	CASSPSGTYGYTF	TGTGCCAGCAGCCCCTCAGGAACCTATGGCTACACCTTC
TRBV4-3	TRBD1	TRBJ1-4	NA	CASSQDRDRVEKLFF	TGCGCCAGCAGCCAAGACCGGGACAGGGTGGAAAAACTGTTTTTT
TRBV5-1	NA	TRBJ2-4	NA	CASSPPTENIQYF	TGCGCCAGCAGCCCACCGACAGAAAACATTCAGTACTTC
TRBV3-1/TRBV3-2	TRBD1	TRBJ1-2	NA	CASSPTYYRGRLYGYTF	TGTGCCAGCAGCCCAACGTATTACAGGGGACGACTCTATGGCTACACCTTC
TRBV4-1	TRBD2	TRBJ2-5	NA	CASSQISGIQETQYF	TGCGCCAGCAGCCAAATTAGCGGGATCCAAGAGACCCAGTACTTC
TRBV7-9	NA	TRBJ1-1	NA	CASSTLPEWNTEAFF	TGTGCCAGCAGCACCCTCCCAGAATGGAACACTGAAGCTTTCTTT
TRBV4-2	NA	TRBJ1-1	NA	CASSLAGGADTEAFF	TGTGCCAGCAGTTTAGCAGGCGGGGCGGACACTGAAGCTTTCTTT
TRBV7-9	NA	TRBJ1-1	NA	CASSSTVNTEAFF	TGTGCCAGCAGCTCGACAGTGAACACTGAAGCTTTCTTT
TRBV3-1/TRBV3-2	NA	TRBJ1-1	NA	CASSLSSVSMNTEAFF	TGTGCCAGCAGCCTGTCGTCAGTCAGTATGAACACTGAAGCTTTCTTT
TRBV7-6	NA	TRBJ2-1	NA	CASSETVAIGVNEQFF	TGTGCCAGCAGCGAAACCGTAGCGATTGGAGTCAATGAGCAGTTCTTC
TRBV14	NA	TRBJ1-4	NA	CASSPGHSATNEKLFF	TGTGCCAGCAGCCCGGGACATTCTGCAACTAATGAAAAACTGTTTTTT
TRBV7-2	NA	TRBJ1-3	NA	CASSPVGGSGNTIYF	TGTGCCAGCAGCCCGGTGGGGGGCTCTGGAAACACCATATATTTT
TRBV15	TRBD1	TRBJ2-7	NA	CATSRGFSGTGRYEQYF	TGTGCCACCAGCAGAGGCTTCTCCGGGACAGGGCGTTACGAGCAGTACTTC
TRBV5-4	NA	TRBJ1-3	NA	CASSQGGDLRRDTIYF	TGTGCCAGCAGCCAGGGAGGGGATCTGCGCAGAGACACCATATATTTT
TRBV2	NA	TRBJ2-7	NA	CASSDLRYEQYF	TGTGCCAGCAGTGACCTGCGTTACGAGCAGTACTTC
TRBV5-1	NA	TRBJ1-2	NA	CASSLGTTNYGYTF	TGCGCCAGCAGCTTGGGAACTACTAACTATGGCTACACCTTC
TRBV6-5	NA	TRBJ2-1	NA	CASSSPRVNSYNEQFF	TGTGCCAGCAGTTCCCCGAGGGTTAACTCCTACAATGAGCAGTTCTTC
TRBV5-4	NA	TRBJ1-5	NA	CASSQANSNQPQHF	TGTGCCAGCAGCCAAGCAAATAGCAATCAGCCCCAGCATTTT
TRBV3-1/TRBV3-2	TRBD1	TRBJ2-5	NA	CASSQGGTGKYF	TGTGCCAGCAGCCAAGGGGGGACAGGAAAGTACTTC
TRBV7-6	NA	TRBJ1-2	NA	CASSLSGDGYTF	TGTGCCAGCAGCTTATCAGGGGATGGCTACACCTTC
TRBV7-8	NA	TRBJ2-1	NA	CASSLGGAVLYNEQFF	TGTGCCAGCAGCTTAGGAGGAGCGGTCCTCTACAATGAGCAGTTCTTC